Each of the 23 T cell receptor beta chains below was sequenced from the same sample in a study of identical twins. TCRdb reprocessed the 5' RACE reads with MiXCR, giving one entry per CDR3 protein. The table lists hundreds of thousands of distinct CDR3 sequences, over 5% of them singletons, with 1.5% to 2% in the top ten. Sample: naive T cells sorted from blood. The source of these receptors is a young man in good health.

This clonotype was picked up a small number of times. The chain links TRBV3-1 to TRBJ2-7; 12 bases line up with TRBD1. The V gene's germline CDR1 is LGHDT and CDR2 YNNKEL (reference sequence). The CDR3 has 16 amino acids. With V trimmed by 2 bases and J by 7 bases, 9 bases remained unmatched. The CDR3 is CASSQSGTGGLGEQYV. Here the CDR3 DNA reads TGTGCCAGCAGCCAATCCGGGACAGGGGGCCTGGGGGAGCAGTACGTC.

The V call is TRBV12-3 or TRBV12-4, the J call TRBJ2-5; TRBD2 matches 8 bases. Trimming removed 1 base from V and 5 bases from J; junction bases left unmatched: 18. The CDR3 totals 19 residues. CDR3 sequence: CASSLGSGLEEFQAETQYF. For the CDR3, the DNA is TGTGCCAGCAGTTTAGGGTCGGGACTAGAGGAATTTCAAGCGGAGACCCAGTACTTC.

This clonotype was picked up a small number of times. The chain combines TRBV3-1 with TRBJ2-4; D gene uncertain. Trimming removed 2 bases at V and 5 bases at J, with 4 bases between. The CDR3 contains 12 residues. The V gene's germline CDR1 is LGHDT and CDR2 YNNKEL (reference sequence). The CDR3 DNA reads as TGTGCCAGCAGCCAAAATGAAAACATTCAGTACTTC. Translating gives CASSQNENIQYF.

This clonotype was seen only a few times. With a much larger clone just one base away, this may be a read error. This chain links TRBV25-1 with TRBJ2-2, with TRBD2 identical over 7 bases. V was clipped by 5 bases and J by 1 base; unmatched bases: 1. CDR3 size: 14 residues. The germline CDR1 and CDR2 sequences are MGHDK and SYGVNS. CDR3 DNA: TGTGCCAGCAGTATAGCGGGGAACACCGGGGAGCTGTTTTTT. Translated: CASSIAGNTGELFF.

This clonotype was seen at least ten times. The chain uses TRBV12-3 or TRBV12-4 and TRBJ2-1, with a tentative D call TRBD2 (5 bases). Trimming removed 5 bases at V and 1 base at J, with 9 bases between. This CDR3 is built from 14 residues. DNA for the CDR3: TGTGCCAGCAGTAAAGCGGTTTCCTACAATGAGCAGTTCTTC. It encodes CASSKAVSYNEQFF.

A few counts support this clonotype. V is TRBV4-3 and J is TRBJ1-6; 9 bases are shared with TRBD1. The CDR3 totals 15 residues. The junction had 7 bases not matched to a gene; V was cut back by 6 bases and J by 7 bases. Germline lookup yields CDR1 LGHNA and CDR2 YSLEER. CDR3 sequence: CASSLGTGLNSPLHF. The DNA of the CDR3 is TGCGCCAGCAGTCTCGGGACAGGGCTCAATTCACCCCTCCACTTT.

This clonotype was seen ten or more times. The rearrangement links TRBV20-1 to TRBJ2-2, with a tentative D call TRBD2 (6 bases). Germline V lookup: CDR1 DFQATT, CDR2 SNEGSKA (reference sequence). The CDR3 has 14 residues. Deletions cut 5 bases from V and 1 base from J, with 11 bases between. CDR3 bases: TGCAGTGCTGCATACGGGGGGAACACCGGGGAGCTGTTTTTT. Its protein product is CSAAYGGNTGELFF.

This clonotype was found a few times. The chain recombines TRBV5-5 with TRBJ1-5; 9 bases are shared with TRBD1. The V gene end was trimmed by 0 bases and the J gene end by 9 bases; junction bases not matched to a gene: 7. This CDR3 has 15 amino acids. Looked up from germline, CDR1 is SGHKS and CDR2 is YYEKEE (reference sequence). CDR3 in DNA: TGTGCCAGCAGCTTGGAACCAGACAGGGGGTTGCCCCAGCATTTT. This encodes CASSLEPDRGLPQHF.

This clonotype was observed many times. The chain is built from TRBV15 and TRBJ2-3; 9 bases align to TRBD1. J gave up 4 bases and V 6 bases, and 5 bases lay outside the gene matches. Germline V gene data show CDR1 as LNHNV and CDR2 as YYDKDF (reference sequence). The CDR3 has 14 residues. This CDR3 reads CATREWTGADTQYF. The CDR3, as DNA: TGTGCCACCAGAGAGTGGACAGGGGCAGATACGCAGTATTTT.

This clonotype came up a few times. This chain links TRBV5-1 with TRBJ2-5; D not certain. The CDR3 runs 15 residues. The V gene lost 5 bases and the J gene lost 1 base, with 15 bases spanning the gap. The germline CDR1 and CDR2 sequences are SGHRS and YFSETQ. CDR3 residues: CASRPRPITQETQYF. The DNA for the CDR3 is TGCGCCAGCAGGCCTCGACCCATAACCCAAGAGACCCAGTACTTC.

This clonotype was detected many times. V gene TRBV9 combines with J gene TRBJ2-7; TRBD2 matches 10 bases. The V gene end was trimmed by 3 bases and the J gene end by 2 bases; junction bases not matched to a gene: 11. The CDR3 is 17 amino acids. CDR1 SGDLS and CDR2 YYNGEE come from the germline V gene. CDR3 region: CASSAEETSGLTYEQYV. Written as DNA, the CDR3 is TGTGCCAGCAGCGCGGAAGAGACTAGCGGGCTCACCTACGAGCAGTACGTC.

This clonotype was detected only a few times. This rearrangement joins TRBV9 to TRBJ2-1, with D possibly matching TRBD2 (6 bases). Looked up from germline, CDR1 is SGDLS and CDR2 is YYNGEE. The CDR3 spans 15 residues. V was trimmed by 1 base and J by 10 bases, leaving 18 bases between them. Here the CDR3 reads CASSVMRDPSPEQFF. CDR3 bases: TGTGCCAGCAGCGTAATGCGGGACCCCAGTCCGGAGCAGTTCTTC. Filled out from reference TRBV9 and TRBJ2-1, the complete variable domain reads DSGVTQTPKHLITATGQRVTLRCSPRSGDLSVYWYQQSLDQGLQFLIQYYNGEERAKGNILERFSAQQFPDLHSELNLSSLELGDSALYFCASSVMRDPSPEQFFGPGTRLTVL.

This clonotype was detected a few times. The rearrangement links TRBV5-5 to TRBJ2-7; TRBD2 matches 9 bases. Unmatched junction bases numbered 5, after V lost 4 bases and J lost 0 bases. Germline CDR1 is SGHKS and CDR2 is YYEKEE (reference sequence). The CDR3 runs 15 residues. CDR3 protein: CASSIAGVLSYEQYV. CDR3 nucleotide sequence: TGTGCCAGCAGCATAGCGGGAGTCCTCTCCTACGAGCAGTACGTC.

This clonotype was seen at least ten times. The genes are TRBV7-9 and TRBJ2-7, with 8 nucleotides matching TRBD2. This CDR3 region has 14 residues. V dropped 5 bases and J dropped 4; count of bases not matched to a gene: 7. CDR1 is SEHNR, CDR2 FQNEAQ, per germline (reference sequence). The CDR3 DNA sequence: TGTGCCAGCAGCGTTAGCGGGATTGGATACGAGCAGTACTTC. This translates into CASSVSGIGYEQYF.

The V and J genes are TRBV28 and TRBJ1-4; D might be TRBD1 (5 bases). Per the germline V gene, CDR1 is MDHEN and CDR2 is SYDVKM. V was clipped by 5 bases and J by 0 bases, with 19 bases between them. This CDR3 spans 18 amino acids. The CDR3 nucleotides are TGTGCCAGCAGTCTGACCGGGGCCCTGGGGCCAACTAATGAAAAACTGTTTTTT. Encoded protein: CASSLTGALGPTNEKLFF.

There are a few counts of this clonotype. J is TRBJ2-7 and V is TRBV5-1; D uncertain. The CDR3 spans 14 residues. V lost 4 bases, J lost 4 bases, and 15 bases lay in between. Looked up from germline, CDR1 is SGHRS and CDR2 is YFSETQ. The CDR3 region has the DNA TGCGCCAGCAGCGTAGGGATCACAAGGTACGAGCAGTACTTC. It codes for CASSVGITRYEQYF.

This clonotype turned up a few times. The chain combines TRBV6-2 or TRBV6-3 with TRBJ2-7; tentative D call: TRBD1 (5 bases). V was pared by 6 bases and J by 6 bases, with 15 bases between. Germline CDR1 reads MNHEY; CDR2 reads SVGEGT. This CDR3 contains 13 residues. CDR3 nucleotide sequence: TGTGCCAGCAGACCCACTAACCAGGGCGAGCAGTACGTC. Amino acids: CASRPTNQGEQYV.

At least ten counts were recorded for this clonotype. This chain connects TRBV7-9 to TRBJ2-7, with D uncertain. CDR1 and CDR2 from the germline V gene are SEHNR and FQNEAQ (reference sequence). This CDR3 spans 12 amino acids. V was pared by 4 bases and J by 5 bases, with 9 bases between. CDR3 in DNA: TGTGCCAGCAGCTCAATGGATCACGAGCAGTACTTC. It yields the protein CASSSMDHEQYF.

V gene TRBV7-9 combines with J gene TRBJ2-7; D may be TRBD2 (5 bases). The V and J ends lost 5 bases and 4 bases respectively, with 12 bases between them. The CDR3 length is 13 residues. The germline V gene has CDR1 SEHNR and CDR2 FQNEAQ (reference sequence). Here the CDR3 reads CASSQGLIYEQYV. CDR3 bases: TGTGCCAGCAGCCAAGGACTCATTTACGAGCAGTACGTC.

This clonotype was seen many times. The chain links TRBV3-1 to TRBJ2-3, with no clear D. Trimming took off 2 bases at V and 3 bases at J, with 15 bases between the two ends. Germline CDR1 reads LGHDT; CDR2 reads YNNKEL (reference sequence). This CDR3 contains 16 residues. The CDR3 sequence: CASSQNQGVRTDTQYF. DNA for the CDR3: TGTGCCAGCAGCCAAAACCAAGGAGTTCGTACAGATACGCAGTATTTT.

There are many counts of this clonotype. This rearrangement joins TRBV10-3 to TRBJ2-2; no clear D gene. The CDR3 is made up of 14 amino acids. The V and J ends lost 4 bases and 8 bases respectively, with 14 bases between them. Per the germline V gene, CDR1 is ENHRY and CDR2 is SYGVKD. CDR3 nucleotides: TGTGCCATCAGTGGTGGCCGTGAGAGAGGGGAGCTGTTTTTT. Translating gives CAISGGRERGELFF.

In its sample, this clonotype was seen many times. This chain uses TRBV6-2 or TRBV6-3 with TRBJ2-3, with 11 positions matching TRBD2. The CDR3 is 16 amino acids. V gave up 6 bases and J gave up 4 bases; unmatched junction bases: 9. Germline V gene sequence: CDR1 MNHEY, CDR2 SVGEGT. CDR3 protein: CASRRGLAGGADTQYF. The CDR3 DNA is TGTGCCAGCAGGCGAGGACTAGCGGGCGGCGCAGATACGCAGTATTTT.

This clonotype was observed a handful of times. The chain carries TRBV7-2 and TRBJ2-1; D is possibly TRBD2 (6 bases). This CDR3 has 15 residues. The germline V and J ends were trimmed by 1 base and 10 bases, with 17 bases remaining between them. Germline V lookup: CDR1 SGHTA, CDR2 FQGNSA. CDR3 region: CASSLGGSGRGEQFF. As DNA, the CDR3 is TGTGCCAGCAGCTTAGGGGGTAGCGGACGAGGGGAGCAGTTCTTC.